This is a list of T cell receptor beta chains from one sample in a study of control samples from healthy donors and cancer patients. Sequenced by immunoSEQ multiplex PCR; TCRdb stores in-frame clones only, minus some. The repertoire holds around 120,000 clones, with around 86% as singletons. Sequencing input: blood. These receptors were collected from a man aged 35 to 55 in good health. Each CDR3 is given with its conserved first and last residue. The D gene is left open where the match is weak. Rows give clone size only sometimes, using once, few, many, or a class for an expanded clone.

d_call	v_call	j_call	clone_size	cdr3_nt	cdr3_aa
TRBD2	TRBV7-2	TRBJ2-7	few	TGTGCCAGCAGCTTAACTAGCGGCCTGAGCTCCTACGAGCAGTACTTC	CASSLTSGLSSYEQYF
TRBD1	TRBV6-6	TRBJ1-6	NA	TGTGCCAGCAGACTAGGACAGGTTGATTCACCCCTCCACTTT	CASRLGQVDSPLHF
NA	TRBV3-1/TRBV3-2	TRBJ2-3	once	TGTGCCAGCAGCCAAGTGTTCTCGCGGGGTGGGACAGATACGCAGTATTTT	CASSQVFSRGGTDTQYF
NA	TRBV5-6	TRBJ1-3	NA	TGTGCCAGCAGCTTGGCTATCGGTCGGATTGGAAACACCATATATTTT	CASSLAIGRIGNTIYF
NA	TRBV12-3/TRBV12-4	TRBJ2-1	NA	TGTGCCAGCTGCCGGGATAGACTTGAGCAGTTCTTC	CASCRDRLEQFF
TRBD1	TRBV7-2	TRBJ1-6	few	TGTGCCAGCAGTCAGGGGGCGCGGAATTCACCCCTCCACTTT	CASSQGARNSPLHF
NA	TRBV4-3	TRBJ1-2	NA	TGCGCCAGCAGCCGCCAGACGAGGGTAACGGGCGGCTACACCTTC	CASSRQTRVTGGYTF
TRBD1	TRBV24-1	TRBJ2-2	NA	TGTGCCACCAGTGATCGCGCCGGGACAGGGAACACCGGGGAGCTGTTTTTT	CATSDRAGTGNTGELFF
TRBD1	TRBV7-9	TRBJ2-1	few	TGTGCCAGCAGCTTAGGACAGGGCGACTACAATGAGCAGTTCTTC	CASSLGQGDYNEQFF
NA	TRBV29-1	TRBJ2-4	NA	TGCAGCGTTTACTCCGGGACACAGTTCCACTTC	CSVYSGTQFHF
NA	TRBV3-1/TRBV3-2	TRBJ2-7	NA	TGTGCCAGCAGCCGGGCCTTCTACGAGCAGTACTTC	CASSRAFYEQYF
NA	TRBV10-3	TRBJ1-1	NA	TGTGCCATCAGAGCAGCATTTGAAGACACTGAAGCTTTCTTT	CAIRAAFEDTEAFF
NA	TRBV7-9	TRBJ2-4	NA	TGTGCCAGCAGCTACGACTTAGGACAAGCAATAAAAAACATTCAGTACTTC	CASSYDLGQAIKNIQYF
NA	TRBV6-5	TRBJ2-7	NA	TGTGCCAGCAGCTTTAGTGGGCAGGGCTACGAGCAGTACTTC	CASSFSGQGYEQYF
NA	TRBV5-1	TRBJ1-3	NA	TGCGCCAGCAGCTTGGCTACCGTCCGGACAGGAAACACCATATATTTT	CASSLATVRTGNTIYF
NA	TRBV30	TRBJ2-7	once	TGTGCCTGGTCAGGGAGCTACGAGCAGTACTTC	CAWSGSYEQYF